This entry lists 23 T cell receptor beta chains sequenced from one sample in a study of immune heterogeneity within non-small cell lung tumors. For the TCR beta CDR3, multiplex PCR with 32 V and 13 J primers performed the amplification. One entry per CDR3 protein, called by TCRdb with MiXCR from the multiplex PCR reads. The sample consists of roughly 13,000 distinct CDR3 sequences, about 23% of them appearing once. Bulk tumor gDNA, roughly 600 ng per sample, served as the TCR template. During surgery, each primary tumor gave multiple biopsies spaced as far apart as possible. The cohort was untreated, with newly diagnosed non-small cell lung cancer undergoing curative surgery. Sequencing used lung tumor tissue. These receptors all stem from a man aged 45-60 years with non-small cell lung cancer.

V and J are TRBV18 and TRBJ2-7; no clear D gene. The V and J ends lost 6 bases and 2 bases respectively, with 11 bases between them. Germline V gene lookup returns CDR1 KGHSH and CDR2 LQKENI. The CDR3 totals 13 residues. The CDR3, as DNA: TGTGCCAGCTCTCCGGCAGGACCCTACGAGCAGTACTTC. Its translation is CASSPAGPYEQYF.

This chain links TRBV9 with TRBJ2-7, with 8 bases identical to TRBD2. The CDR3 length is 14 residues. V gave up 3 bases and J gave up 3 bases; unmatched junction bases: 5. Germline assignment: CDR1 SGDLS and CDR2 YYNGEE. CDR3 loop: CASSAGTRFYEQYF. Written as DNA, the CDR3 is TGTGCCAGCAGCGCCGGGACTAGGTTCTACGAGCAGTACTTC.

At least ten counts were recorded for this clonotype. V gene TRBV5-6 combines with J gene TRBJ2-5; no reliable D call. V lost 3 bases, J lost 0 bases, and 0 bases lay in between. Looked up from germline, CDR1 is SGHDT and CDR2 is YYEEEE. The CDR3 totals 11 residues. CDR3 protein: CASSYQETQYF. The DNA of the CDR3 is TGTGCCAGCAGCTACCAAGAGACCCAGTACTTC.

For this clonotype: This may come from a read error, since a much larger clone is one base off. V gene TRBV7-9 combines with J gene TRBJ2-1; a possible D gene is TRBD1 (5 bases). V lost 5 bases and J 2 bases, leaving 19 bases between the germline ends. CDR1 and CDR2 (germline): SEHNR, FQNEAQ (reference sequence). The CDR3 has 17 residues. CDR3 loop: CASSLNRDSYAYNEQFF. The CDR3 region has the DNA TGTGCCAGCAGCCTGAACCGAGACAGTTACGCCTACAATGAGCAGTTCTTC.

This clonotype was counted only a few times. CDR3 nucleotide sequence: TGTGCCAGCAGCTTGGGGCTAGCGGGAGGTTTTAATGAGCAGTTCTTC. It encodes CASSLGLAGGFNEQFF. The chain combines TRBV5-6 with TRBJ2-1; 11 bases fit TRBD2. There are 16 residues in the CDR3. The trim removed 0 bases at V and 7 bases at J, leaving 6 bases unmatched. Looked up from germline, CDR1 is SGHDT and CDR2 is YYEEEE.

This clonotype was seen ten or more times. The V gene is TRBV3-1, the J gene TRBJ1-2; a weak D match, TRBD1 (5 bases). The CDR3 is 16 residues long. The V end lost 0 bases, the J end lost 5 bases, and 16 bases lay between the germline ends. Germline V gene sequence: CDR1 LGHDT, CDR2 YNNKEL (reference sequence). The CDR3: CASSQETVRGGYGYTF. The CDR3 DNA reads as TGTGCCAGCAGCCAAGAGACGGTCCGGGGCGGTTATGGCTACACCTTC.

By proportion, this clonotype is medium-sized. The chain employs TRBV20-1 and TRBJ2-7; TRBD2 agrees at 10 bases. Germline CDR1 is DFQATT and CDR2 is SNEGSKA (reference sequence). The CDR3 is made up of 16 amino acids. V lost 4 bases to trimming and J lost 2 bases; unmatched junction nucleotides: 11. DNA of the CDR3: TGCAGTGCTAACCCCAGAACTAGCGGGACCACCTACGAGCAGTACTTC. Translation gives CSANPRTSGTTYEQYF.

This clonotype was seen many times. The chain employs TRBV24-1 and TRBJ2-1; 11 bases agree with TRBD1. V shed 3 bases, J shed 7 bases, and the junction held 7 bases outside the gene matches. Germline values: CDR1 KGHDR, CDR2 SFDVKD. This CDR3 is 16 amino acids long. This CDR3 reads CATSDLGTGGRNEQFF. CDR3 DNA: TGTGCCACCAGTGATCTGGGGACAGGGGGTCGGAATGAGCAGTTCTTC.

The table lists this clonotype with a count of one. This may come from a read error, since a much larger clone is one base off. The chain has TRBV7-8 and TRBJ2-7; D unclear. The CDR3 totals 14 residues. Trimming shortened V by 5 bases and J by 8 bases, and 19 bases separated the two germline ends. The germline CDR1 and CDR2 sequences are SGHVS and FQNEAQ. The CDR3 nucleotides are TGTGCCAGCAGCCCCCTCCACACGGCGGTTCAGCAGTACTTC. Translation: CASSPLHTAVQQYF.

As for this clonotype: The junction shows a germline mismatch at one end, possibly a read error. In DNA form, the CDR3 reads TGTGCCAGCAGCTTCGACACGGATGAAAAACTCTTTTTT. Residues: CASSFDTDEKLFF. The chain combines TRBV11-2 with TRBJ1-4; D uncertain. The CDR3 has 13 amino acids. From germline, CDR1 is SGHAT and CDR2 FQNNGV.

This clonotype has more than one count but fewer than ten. The CDR3 loop reads CATSAPGTGTLDEQFF. The CDR3 DNA follows: TGTGCCACCAGTGCCCCCGGGACAGGAACCTTAGATGAGCAGTTCTTC. The rearrangement uses TRBV24-1 and TRBJ2-1; 8 bases fit TRBD1. From germline, CDR1 is KGHDR and CDR2 SFDVKD. V was pared by 5 bases and J by 8 bases, with 13 bases of the junction left unmatched. The CDR3 spans 16 residues.

In the case of this clonotype: This may come from a read error, since a much larger clone is one base off. This rearrangement joins TRBV28 to TRBJ1-4; TRBD1 matches 8 bases. V dropped 2 bases and J dropped 8; count of bases not matched to a gene: 7. Germline V CDR1 and CDR2: MDHEN, SYDVKM. The CDR3 runs to 15 residues. CDR3 sequence (DNA): TGTGCCAGCAGTTTACCAGGGGGCGGTTTCGAAAAACTGTTTTTT. As protein: CASSLPGGGFEKLFF.

This clonotype was counted at least ten times. This rearrangement joins TRBV7-8 to TRBJ2-1; 12 positions match TRBD2. After removal of 5 bases from V and 4 bases from J, the junction contained 6 bases not matched to a gene. This CDR3 is 16 amino acids long. Germline V gives CDR1 SGHVS, CDR2 FQNEAQ. CDR3 residues: CASSVTTSGGYNEQFF. The CDR3 DNA reads as TGTGCCAGCAGCGTAACGACTAGCGGGGGTTACAATGAGCAGTTCTTC.

This clonotype is medium-sized within its sample. At one end the junction does not follow the germline gene, possibly because of a read error. The chain couples TRBV12-3 or TRBV12-4 to TRBJ2-7; 8 bases are shared with TRBD1. CDR3 length: 14 amino acids. The CDR3 spells CASSPGQGSYDANF. As DNA, the CDR3 is TGTGCCAGCAGTCCCGGACAGGGCTCCTACGATGCGAACTTC.

By share, this clonotype counts as medium-sized. The genes are TRBV2 and TRBJ2-7; TRBD1 matches at 10 bases. Germline V gene data show CDR1 as SNHLY and CDR2 as FYNNEI. Trimming at V came to 6 bases and at J to 5 bases, leaving 4 bases not matched to a gene. The length of the CDR3 is 13 residues. The CDR3 is CASSRQGAHEQYF. CDR3 coding DNA: TGTGCCAGCAGCCGACAGGGGGCCCACGAGCAGTACTTC.

This clonotype has at least ten counts. This chain connects TRBV28 to TRBJ2-1; D might be TRBD2 (6 bases). Trimming cost V 7 bases and J 12 bases, with 16 bases left between them. Germline values: CDR1 MDHEN, CDR2 SYDVKM. This CDR3 is 12 amino acids long. The CDR3 is CASTPGGFGQFF. DNA for the CDR3: TGTGCCAGCACCCCCGGGGGTTTTGGGCAGTTCTTC. Complete variable domain (other parts from reference TRBV28 and TRBJ2-1): DVKVTQSSRYLVKRTGEKVFLECVQDMDHENMFWYRQDPGLGLRLIYFSYDVKMKEKGDIPEGYSVSREKKERFSLILESASTNQTSMYLCASTPGGFGQFFGPGTRLTVL.

Within the sample, this clonotype is medium-sized. The chain links TRBV6-1 to TRBJ2-2; TRBD1 agrees at 9 bases. The CDR3 length is 17 residues. Germline V gene sequence: CDR1 MNHNS, CDR2 SASEGT. Unmatched junction bases numbered 12, after V lost 7 bases and J lost 3 bases. CDR3 nucleotides: TGTGCCAGCACCGACAGGGGGGGACAGGCTGACACCGGGGAGCTGTTTTTT. Amino acid sequence: CASTDRGGQADTGELFF.

This clonotype has just one count. V and J are TRBV6-1 and TRBJ2-5; D possibly corresponds to TRBD2 (6 bases). V was trimmed by 7 bases and J by 0 bases, leaving 12 bases between them. Germline CDR1 MNHNS, CDR2 SASEGT. This CDR3 contains 14 residues. CDR3 DNA sequence: TGTGCCAGCAAGCCGACTAGACACCAAGAGACCCAGTACTTC. Amino acid sequence: CASKPTRHQETQYF.

Concerning this clonotype: This may be a read error: a much more frequent sequence differs by one nucleotide. The rearrangement links TRBV7-9 to TRBJ2-1; D is ambiguous. V lost 4 bases to trimming and J lost 6 bases, with 16 bases between them. Per germline, CDR1 SEHNR and CDR2 FQNEAQ (reference sequence). This CDR3 is 15 amino acids long. The CDR3 sequence is CASSSTELHCNEQFF. CDR3 bases: TGTGCCAGCAGCTCTACAGAGCTTCATTGCAATGAGCAGTTCTTC.

For this clonotype: A much larger clone is a single base away; this may be a read error. The rearrangement links TRBV6-5 to TRBJ2-1, with D perhaps matching TRBD1 (5 bases). Trimming took off 5 bases at V and 6 bases at J, with 11 bases between the two ends. The CDR3 totals 13 residues. Germline CDR1 and CDR2: MNHEY and SVGAGI. CDR3 sequence: CASSHRWVNEQFF. CDR3 DNA sequence: TGTGCCAGCAGTCACAGGTGGGTCAATGAGCAGTTCTTC.

In this sample, this clonotype turned up many times. The CDR3 DNA reads TGTGCCAGCAGCCTCGTCCCCTACGAGCAGTACTTC. Translating it yields CASSLVPYEQYF. The chain combines TRBV7-2 with TRBJ2-7; no definite D call. The CDR3 totals 12 residues. V was trimmed by 5 bases and J by 2 bases, leaving 7 bases between them. Germline-derived CDR1 and CDR2 are SGHTA and FQGNSA.

The sample holds many counts of this clonotype. This sequence joins TRBV20-1 and TRBJ2-7; D remains unclear. The CDR3 has 15 amino acids. Trimming cost V 0 bases and J 1 base, with 13 bases left between them. Looked up from germline, CDR1 is DFQATT and CDR2 is SNEGSKA (reference sequence). The CDR3 DNA reads TGCAGTGCTAGAGATCCAAATACCCAGTCCTACGAGCAGTACTTC. It yields the protein CSARDPNTQSYEQYF.

This clonotype came up many times. The rearrangement links TRBV3-1 to TRBJ1-2; TRBD1 might be the D (5 bases). Trimming took off 1 base at V and 7 bases at J, with 13 bases between the two ends. CDR3 size: 14 residues. Germline lookup yields CDR1 LGHDT and CDR2 YNNKEL (reference sequence). The CDR3: CASSQVQGYGGYTF. The CDR3, as DNA: TGTGCCAGCAGCCAAGTTCAGGGATATGGTGGCTACACCTTC.